This T cell receptor (beta chain) comes out of a study of identifying expanded T cells in peripheral blood. Findings and limits, study-wide: Clone count variance between roughly two-week samples rose with total template count. About 1.3 clones differed between technical replicates, versus 16.4 and 19 over time.

The assay was immunoSEQ multiplex PCR, and TCRdb's table has in-frame clones only and misses some. Altogether around 90,000 clones are present, 88% being singletons, with the ten largest covering under 4.5%. With 0 bases clipped from V and 0 bases from J, the junction kept 14 bases outside the gene matches. Germline CDR1 reads MGHRA; CDR2 reads YSYEKL. There are 20 residues in the CDR3. As regards this clone: Its matching antigen is unknown.

No infections or other immune events were documented during collection. This sequence was found in a person aged 18 to 75 in good health. This chain links TRBV4-1 with TRBJ2-1, with TRBD1 matching over 7 bases. The sequencing sample was made of blood. This CDR3 reads CASSQDRGNKQAFSYNEQFF. CDR3 sequence (DNA): TGCGCCAGCAGCCAAGACAGGGGGAACAAACAGGCATTCTCCTACAATGAGCAGTTCTTC.